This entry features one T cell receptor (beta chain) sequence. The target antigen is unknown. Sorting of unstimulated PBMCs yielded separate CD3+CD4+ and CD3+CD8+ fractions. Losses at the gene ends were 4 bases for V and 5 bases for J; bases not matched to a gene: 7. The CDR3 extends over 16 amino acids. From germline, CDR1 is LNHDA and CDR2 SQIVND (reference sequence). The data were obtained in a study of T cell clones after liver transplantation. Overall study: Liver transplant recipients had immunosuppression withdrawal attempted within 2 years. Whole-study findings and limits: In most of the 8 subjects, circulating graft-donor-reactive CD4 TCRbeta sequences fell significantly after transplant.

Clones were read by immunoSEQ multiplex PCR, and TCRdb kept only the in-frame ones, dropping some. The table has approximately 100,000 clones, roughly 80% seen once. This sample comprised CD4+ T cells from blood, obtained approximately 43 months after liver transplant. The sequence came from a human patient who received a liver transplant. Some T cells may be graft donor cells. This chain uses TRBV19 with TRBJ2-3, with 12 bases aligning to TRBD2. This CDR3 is CASSKATSGSGDTQYF. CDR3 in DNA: TGTGCCAGTAGTAAGGCGACTAGCGGGAGTGGAGATACGCAGTATTTT.